This is a list of T cell receptor beta chains from one sample in a study of identical twins. TCRdb itself ran the 5' RACE reads through MiXCR, one entry per CDR3 protein. This table has 700,000 or so distinct CDR3 sequences, about 9.4% appearing once. The same data also went into a second study, on yellow fever vaccine responses in identical twins.

The source material was PBMCs. The receptors come from a woman aged 18-30 years in good health. Each CDR3 is given with its conserved first and last residue. The D gene is left open where the match is weak. Only part of the rows carry a size: once, few, many, or a class if the clone is expanded.

NA	TRBD1	TRBV7-3	TRBJ2-5	CASSSAQGARETQYF	TGTGCCAGCAGCTCGGCACAGGGGGCACGGGAGACCCAGTACTTC
few	NA	TRBV5-6	TRBJ2-1	CASSLVADYSSYNEQFF	TGTGCCAGCAGCTTGGTGGCAGACTACAGCTCCTACAATGAGCAGTTCTTC
many	NA	TRBV11-2	TRBJ2-7	CASSRGRVSYEQYF	TGTGCCAGCAGCCGCGGCAGGGTCTCCTACGAGCAGTACTTC
many	NA	TRBV5-1	TRBJ2-1	CASRVGSSFDEQFF	TGCGCCAGCAGGGTGGGGAGTAGCTTCGATGAGCAGTTCTTC
few	NA	TRBV2	TRBJ1-6	CASSEVGLGSPLHF	TGTGCCAGCAGTGAGGTGGGCCTTGGTTCACCCCTCCACTTT
many	TRBD1	TRBV2	TRBJ1-5	CASSGQGNQPQHF	TGTGCCAGCAGTGGACAGGGGAATCAGCCCCAGCATTTT
many	TRBD2	TRBV3-1	TRBJ2-7	CASSLGTSPNEQYF	TGTGCCAGCAGCCTCGGGACTAGTCCCAACGAGCAGTACTTC
few	TRBD2	TRBV12-3/TRBV12-4	TRBJ2-2	CASSRGTSRTTGELFF	TGTGCCAGCAGTCGTGGGACTAGCAGAACCACCGGGGAGCTGTTTTTT
few	TRBD1	TRBV7-8	TRBJ1-5	CACSGTGHQPQHF	TGTGCCTGCTCCGGGACAGGGCACCAGCCCCAGCATTTT
NA	TRBD2	TRBV11-2	TRBJ2-3	CASSLPRLGGRDTDTQYF	TGTGCCAGCAGCTTACCTCGCCTCGGCGGGAGAGACACAGATACGCAGTATTTT
NA	NA	TRBV28	TRBJ1-5	CASSSGSNSNQPQHF	TGTGCCAGCAGCTCCGGGTCTAATAGCAATCAGCCCCAGCATTTT
many	TRBD2	TRBV12-3/TRBV12-4	TRBJ2-5	CASSPEIAGPQETQYF	TGTGCCAGCAGTCCCGAGATAGCGGGACCCCAAGAGACCCAGTACTTC
NA	TRBD1	TRBV5-1	TRBJ1-4	CASSAGQGGNEKLFF	TGCGCCAGCAGCGCCGGACAGGGAGGAAATGAAAAACTGTTTTTT
NA	TRBD2	TRBV15	TRBJ2-1	CAAGPSGGAGEQFF	TGTGCTGCGGGACCTAGCGGGGGGGCGGGTGAGCAGTTCTTC
NA	TRBD2	TRBV12-3/TRBV12-4	TRBJ2-1	CASSLVIRLAGAYNEQFF	TGTGCCAGCAGTCTAGTAATCCGACTAGCGGGGGCCTACAATGAGCAGTTCTTC
NA	NA	TRBV7-9	TRBJ2-7	CASSLAGADEQYF	TGTGCCAGCAGCTTAGCGGGGGCTGACGAGCAGTACTTC
many	TRBD2	TRBV20-1	TRBJ2-2	CSARDLRAGGDTGELFF	TGCAGTGCTAGAGATCTCCGAGCGGGGGGAGACACCGGGGAGCTGTTTTTT
NA	TRBD2	TRBV7-9	TRBJ2-1	CASSLVLAGEELNEQFF	TGTGCCAGCAGCTTAGTTCTAGCGGGAGAGGAATTAAATGAGCAGTTCTTC